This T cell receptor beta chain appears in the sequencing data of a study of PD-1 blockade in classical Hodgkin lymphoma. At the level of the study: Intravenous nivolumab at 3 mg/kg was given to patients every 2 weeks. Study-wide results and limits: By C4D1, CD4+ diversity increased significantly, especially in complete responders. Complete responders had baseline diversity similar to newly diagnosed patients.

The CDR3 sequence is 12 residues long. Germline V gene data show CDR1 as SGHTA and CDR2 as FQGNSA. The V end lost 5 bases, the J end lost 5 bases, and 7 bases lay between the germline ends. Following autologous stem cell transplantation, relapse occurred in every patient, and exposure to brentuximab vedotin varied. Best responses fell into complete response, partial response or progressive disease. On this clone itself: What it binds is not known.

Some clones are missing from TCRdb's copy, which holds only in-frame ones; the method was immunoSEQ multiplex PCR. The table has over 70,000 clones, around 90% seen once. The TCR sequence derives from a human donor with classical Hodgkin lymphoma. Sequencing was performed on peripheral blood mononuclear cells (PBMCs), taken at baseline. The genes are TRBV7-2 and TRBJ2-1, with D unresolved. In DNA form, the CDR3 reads TGTGCCAGCAGCCCCCTCAACAATGAGCAGTTCTTC. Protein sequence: CASSPLNNEQFF.